A selection of T cell receptor beta chains follows, all from one sample in a study of blood T cell repertoires in COVID-19. The protocol was immunoSEQ multiplex PCR, while the TCRdb copy is restricted to in-frame clones and leaves out a portion. The sample holds around 140,000 clones; 80% to 90% are singletons and the top ten take 2% to 2.5%. The material sequenced was peripheral blood. Source of these receptors: a man aged 45 to 65 with active COVID-19. Each CDR3 is given with its conserved first and last residue. D genes are given only for firm matches. Expanded clones get a size class; other rows say once, few or many, or leave the size out.

>15|TRBV7-6|TRBJ2-3|NA|NA
CASSLAGASTDTQYF
TGTGCCAGCAGCTTAGCAGGGGCTAGCACAGATACGCAGTATTTT
>16|TRBV4-1|TRBJ1-1|NA|NA
CASSQDQGHLNTEAFF
TGCGCCAGCAGCCAAGATCAAGGACATTTGAACACTGAAGCTTTCTTT
>18|TRBV7-2|TRBJ2-2|TRBD2|NA
CASSLVSLAGTNTGELFF
TGTGCCAGCAGCTTAGTTTCTCTAGCGGGGACAAACACCGGGGAGCTGTTTTTT
>15|TRBV9|TRBJ1-2|TRBD1|NA
CASSVGQGANYGYTF
TGTGCCAGCAGCGTTGGACAGGGAGCTAACTATGGCTACACCTTC
>14|TRBV7-2|TRBJ1-1|TRBD1|NA
CASSFIGWDSEAFF
TGTGCCAGCAGCTTTATAGGATGGGACAGTGAAGCTTTCTTT
>12|TRBV2|TRBJ2-3|NA|NA
CASSDSLGTQYF
TGTGCCAGCAGTGATTCCCTCGGTACGCAGTATTTT
>15|TRBV18|TRBJ1-6|NA|NA
CASSPQGLLDSPLHF
TGTGCCAGCTCACCACAGGGGCTCCTTGATTCACCCCTCCACTTT
>15|TRBV2|TRBJ2-3|NA|NA
CASRRTSSSTDTQYF
TGTGCCAGCAGGAGGACTTCGAGCTCCACAGATACGCAGTATTTT
>14|TRBV7-2|TRBJ1-5|NA|NA
CASSLAARNQPQHF
TGTGCCAGCAGCTTAGCGGCAAGAAATCAGCCCCAGCATTTT
>12|TRBV6-6|TRBJ1-1|NA|NA
CASGRRDTEAFF
TGTGCCAGCGGTAGGAGGGACACTGAAGCTTTCTTT
>13|TRBV12-1|TRBJ1-2|NA|NA
CASSPEGWDGYTF
TGTGCCAGCAGCCCAGAGGGTTGGGATGGCTACACCTTC
>24|TRBV28|TRBJ2-7|TRBD2|NA
CASSLCTARVSQGGLAGRNYEQYF
TGTGCCAGCAGTTTATGCACAGCGCGGGTCTCCCAGGGGGGACTAGCGGGGCGCAACTACGAGCAGTACTTC
>13|TRBV29-1|TRBJ2-2|NA|NA
CSVGTANTGELFF
TGCAGCGTCGGGACTGCGAACACCGGGGAGCTGTTTTTT
>15|TRBV5-1|TRBJ2-5|NA|NA
CASYPSLAGRETQYF
TGCGCCAGCTATCCCAGCTTAGCAGGGCGGGAGACCCAGTACTTC
>11|TRBV7-9|TRBJ2-5|NA|NA
CASRREETQYF
TGTGCCAGCAGACGGGAAGAGACCCAGTACTTC
>11|TRBV21-1|TRBJ2-3|NA|NA
CASTLVLTQYF
TGTGCCAGCACTTTAGTTCTAACGCAGTATTTT
>17|TRBV27|TRBJ2-1|TRBD2|NA
CASSLIGLAGGGNEQFF
TGTGCCAGCAGTTTAATTGGTCTAGCGGGGGGAGGGAATGAGCAGTTCTTC
>16|TRBV13|TRBJ1-6|TRBD1|NA
CASSYRQGQDNSPLHF
TGTGCCAGCAGCTACCGACAGGGTCAGGATAATTCACCCCTCCACTTT
>12|TRBV7-8|TRBJ2-7|NA|once
CASSLGSGEQYF
TGTGCCAGCAGCTTAGGTTCAGGCGAGCAGTACTTC
>14|TRBV3-1/TRBV3-2|TRBJ2-7|TRBD2|NA
CASSPSGGGSEQYF
TGTGCCAGCAGCCCAAGCGGGGGGGGGAGCGAGCAGTACTTC
>15|TRBV2|TRBJ2-7|TRBD2|NA
CASSVTGTSGGEQYF
TGTGCCAGCAGTGTAACCGGGACTAGCGGGGGCGAGCAGTACTTC